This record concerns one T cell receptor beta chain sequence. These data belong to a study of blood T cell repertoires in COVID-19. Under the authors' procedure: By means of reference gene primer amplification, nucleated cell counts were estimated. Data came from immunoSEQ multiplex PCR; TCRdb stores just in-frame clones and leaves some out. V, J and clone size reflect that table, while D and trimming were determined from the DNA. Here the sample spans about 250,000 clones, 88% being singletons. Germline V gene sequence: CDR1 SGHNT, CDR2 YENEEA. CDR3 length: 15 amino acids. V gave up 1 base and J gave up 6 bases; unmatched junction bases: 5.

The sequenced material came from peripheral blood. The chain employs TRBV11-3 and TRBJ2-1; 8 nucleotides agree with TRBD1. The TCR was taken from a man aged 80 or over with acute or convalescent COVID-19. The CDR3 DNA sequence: TGTGCCAGCAGCTTAGCAGGGGGCCCGTCCAATGAGCAGTTCTTC. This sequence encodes CASSLAGGPSNEQFF.